Sequencing of this T cell receptor beta chain was carried out in a study of blood T cell repertoires in COVID-19. Looking at the study overall: The analysed material was cDNA or gDNA that came from T cells, B-cell-depleted T cells, or PBMCs.

Using immunoSEQ multiplex PCR, the repertoire was profiled, and TCRdb retains in-frame clones only, with some absent. This repertoire shows around 300,000 clones, about 85% found once; its top ten account for about 2.3%. Everyone who took part was about 18 to 90 years old, and they came from about two dozen US areas. Self-reported history from a screening survey and questionnaire set each donor's cohort. For recovered donors of Cohort 3, there were two negative PCRs, clearance, or symptom resolution. Sequencing used PBMCs or T cells enriched from blood (not recorded which). This TCR was recovered from a woman between 50 and 59 years old who had recovered from COVID-19.

CDR3 sequence (DNA): TGTGCCAGCAGTTCGTCCTCAGGGGGGCCCGGGGAGCTGTTTTTT. Protein: CASSSSSGGPGELFF. The chain joins TRBV28 to TRBJ2-2; a weak D match, TRBD1 (7 bases). Looked up from germline, CDR1 is MDHEN and CDR2 is SYDVKM. This CDR3 comprises 15 residues. The ends were cut back, 4 bases at V and 6 bases at J, with 15 bases in the middle.